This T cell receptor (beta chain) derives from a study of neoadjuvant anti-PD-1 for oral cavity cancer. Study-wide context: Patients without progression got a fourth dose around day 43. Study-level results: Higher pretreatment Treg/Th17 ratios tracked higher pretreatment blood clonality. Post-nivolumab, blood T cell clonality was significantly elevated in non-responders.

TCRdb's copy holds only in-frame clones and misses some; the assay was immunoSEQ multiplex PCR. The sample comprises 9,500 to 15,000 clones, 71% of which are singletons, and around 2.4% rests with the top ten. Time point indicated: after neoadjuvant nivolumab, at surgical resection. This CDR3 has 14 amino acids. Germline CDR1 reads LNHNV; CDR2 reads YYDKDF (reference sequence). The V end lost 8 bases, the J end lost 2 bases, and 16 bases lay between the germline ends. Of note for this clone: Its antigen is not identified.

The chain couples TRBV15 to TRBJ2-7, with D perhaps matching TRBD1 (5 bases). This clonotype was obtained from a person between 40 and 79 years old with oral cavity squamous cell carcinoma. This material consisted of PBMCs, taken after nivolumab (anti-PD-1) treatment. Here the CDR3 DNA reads TGTGCCACCTCATTGGACATGTTGACCTACGAGCAGTACTTC. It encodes CATSLDMLTYEQYF. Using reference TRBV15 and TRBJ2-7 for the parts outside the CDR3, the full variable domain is DAMVIQNPRYQVTQFGKPVTLSCSQTLNHNVMYWYQQKSSQAPKLLFHYYDKDFNNEADTPDNFQSRRPNTSFCFLDIRSPGLGDTAMYLCATSLDMLTYEQYFGPGTRLTVT.